These 8 T cell receptor beta chains share one sample of origin, sequenced in a study of cytomegalovirus exposure and HLA in healthy donors (dated by TCRdb to about 2017). The library came from the immunoSEQ multiplex PCR assay. A mixture of 60 forward primers for TCR Vbeta segments and 13 reverse primers for TCR Jbeta segments was used in the multiplex PCR. TCRdb retrieved this table from immuneACCESS and kept in-frame rearrangements only. Not all clones are present; in checked studies, unresolved V genes account for under half, and no reason is known for the remainder. The table for this sample lists hundreds of thousands of clones; roughly 79% of them were counted only once. In total, the top ten clones hold about 1.7% of the sample. The sequencing sample was made of PBMCs. Every receptor here comes from a male donor in good health and CMV-seronegative.

This chain connects TRBV7-9 to TRBJ2-3, with 12 bases fitting TRBD2. The ends lost 6 bases at V and 0 bases at J; junction bases unmatched: 13. CDR1 SEHNR and CDR2 FQNEAQ come from the germline V gene (reference sequence). This CDR3 comprises 19 residues. The CDR3 is CASRPRGTSGLVSTDTQYF. As DNA, the CDR3 is TGTGCCAGCAGACCCCGCGGGACTAGCGGGTTAGTGAGCACAGATACGCAGTATTTT. The whole variable domain, filled in from reference TRBV7-9 and TRBJ2-3, reads DTGVSQNPRHKITKRGQNVTFRCDPISEHNRLYWYRQTLGQGPEFLTYFQNEAQLEKSRLLSDRFSAERPKGSFSTLEIQRTEQGDSAMYLCASRPRGTSGLVSTDTQYFGPGTRLTVL.

The V and J genes are TRBV5-5 and TRBJ1-1; TRBD1 aligns across 8 bases. V was clipped by 1 base and J by 1 base; unmatched bases: 6. The CDR3 is 16 residues long. CDR1 is SGHKS, CDR2 YYEKEE, per germline (reference sequence). The CDR3 coding sequence is TGTGCCAGCAGCTTGTTTGCCGGGACAGGGAACACTGAAGCTTTCTTT. This codes for CASSLFAGTGNTEAFF. The full variable domain, with the rest looked up from reference TRBV5-5 and TRBJ1-1, is DAGVTQSPTHLIKTRGQQVTLRCSPISGHKSVSWYQQVLGQGPQFIFQYYEKEERGRGNFPDRFSARQFPNYSSELNVNALLLGDSALYLCASSLFAGTGNTEAFFGQGTRLTVV.

This clone was counted a few times. The chain links TRBV9 to TRBJ2-1; 7 bases align to TRBD1. The ends lost 10 bases at V and 8 bases at J; junction bases unmatched: 12. Germline V gives CDR1 SGDLS, CDR2 YYNGEE. The CDR3 is 13 residues long. CDR3 sequence reads: CAGEGAGGDEQFF. DNA of the CDR3: TGTGCCGGGGAAGGGGCAGGGGGTGATGAGCAGTTCTTC.

This clone was recorded once. This CDR3 reads CASSGTGPDTQYF. In DNA, the CDR3 is TGTGCCAGCAGCGGGACTGGCCCAGATACGCAGTATTTT. This chain links TRBV27 with TRBJ2-3, with a tentative D call TRBD2 (6 bases). V was clipped by 6 bases and J by 4 bases, with 11 bases between them. In germline, CDR1 is MNHEY, CDR2 SMNVEV (reference sequence). The CDR3 loop spans 13 amino acids.

This chain joins TRBV28 and TRBJ2-1; maybe TRBD1 (6 bases). The ends were cut back, 6 bases at V and 2 bases at J, with 20 bases in the middle. The CDR3 extends over 17 amino acids. Germline loops: CDR1 MDHEN, CDR2 SYDVKM. CDR3 sequence (DNA): TGTGCCAGCAGCCCTGCTTCCGGGACATATCCCTACAATGAGCAGTTCTTC. Protein: CASSPASGTYPYNEQFF.

The gene calls are TRBV25-1 and TRBJ1-1; the D gene is possibly TRBD1 (6 bases). This CDR3 is built from 15 residues. V was trimmed by 4 bases and J by 3 bases, leaving 15 bases between them. Germline loops: CDR1 MGHDK, CDR2 SYGVNS. The CDR3 nucleotides are TGTGCCAGCAGTGTGCTGGGGGCTGGGGACACTGAAGCTTTCTTT. Encoded protein: CASSVLGAGDTEAFF.

The chain is built from TRBV5-1 and TRBJ2-2, with D tentatively TRBD1 (6 bases). The CDR3 totals 16 residues. The germline V and J ends were trimmed by 5 bases and 2 bases, with 16 bases remaining between them. Germline lookup yields CDR1 SGHRS and CDR2 YFSETQ. CDR3 bases: TGCGCCAGCAGTTACAGGGTGGTTGACAACACCGGGGAGCTGTTTTTT. Protein product: CASSYRVVDNTGELFF.

The V gene is TRBV9, the J gene TRBJ1-2; 10 positions match TRBD1. Unmatched junction bases numbered 6, after V lost 4 bases and J lost 6 bases. Germline loops: CDR1 SGDLS, CDR2 YYNGEE. The length of the CDR3 is 14 residues. The CDR3 nucleotides read TGTGCCAGCAGCTTTACCGGGACAGGGGATGGCTACACCTTC. It codes for CASSFTGTGDGYTF.